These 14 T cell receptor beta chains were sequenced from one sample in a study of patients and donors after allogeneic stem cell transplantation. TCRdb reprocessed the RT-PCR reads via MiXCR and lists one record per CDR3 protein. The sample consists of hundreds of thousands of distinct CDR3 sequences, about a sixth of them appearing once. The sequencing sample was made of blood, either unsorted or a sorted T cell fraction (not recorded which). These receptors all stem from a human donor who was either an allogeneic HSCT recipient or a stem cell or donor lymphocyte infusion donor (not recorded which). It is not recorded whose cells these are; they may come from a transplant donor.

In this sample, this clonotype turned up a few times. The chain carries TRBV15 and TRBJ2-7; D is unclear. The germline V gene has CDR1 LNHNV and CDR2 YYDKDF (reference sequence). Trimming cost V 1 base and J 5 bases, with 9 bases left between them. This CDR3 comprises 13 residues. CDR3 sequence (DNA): TGTGCCACCAGCAGAGGTTTCCAAAACGAGCAGTACTTC. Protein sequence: CATSRGFQNEQYF.

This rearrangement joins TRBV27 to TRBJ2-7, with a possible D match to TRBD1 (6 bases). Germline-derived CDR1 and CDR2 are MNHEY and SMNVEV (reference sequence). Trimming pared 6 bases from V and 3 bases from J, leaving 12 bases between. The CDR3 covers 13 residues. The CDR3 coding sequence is TGTGCCAGCAGATCCAGGGGCGGCTACGAGCAGTACTTC. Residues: CASRSRGGYEQYF.

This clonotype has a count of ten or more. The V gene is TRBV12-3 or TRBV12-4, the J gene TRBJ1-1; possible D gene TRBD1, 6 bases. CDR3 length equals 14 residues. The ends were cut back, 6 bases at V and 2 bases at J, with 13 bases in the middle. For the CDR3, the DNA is TGTGCCAGCAGCGTAAGGGGGAAAAACACTGAAGCTTTCTTT. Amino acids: CASSVRGKNTEAFF.

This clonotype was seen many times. The CDR3: CASSLRQHNSPLHF. The CDR3 nucleotides read TGTGCCAGCAGCTTGAGACAGCATAATTCACCCCTCCACTTT. V usage is TRBV5-8 and J usage is TRBJ1-6; tentative D call: TRBD1 (5 bases). CDR3 size: 14 residues. Trimming cost V 1 base and J 5 bases, with 7 bases left between them. The germline V gene has CDR1 SGHTS and CDR2 YDEGEE.

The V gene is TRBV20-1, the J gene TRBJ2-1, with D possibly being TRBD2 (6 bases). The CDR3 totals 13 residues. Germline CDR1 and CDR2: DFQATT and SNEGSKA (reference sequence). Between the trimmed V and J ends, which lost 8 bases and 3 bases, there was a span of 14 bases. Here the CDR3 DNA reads TGCAGTATGCTAACGGGACTCTACAATGAGCAGTTCTTC. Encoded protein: CSMLTGLYNEQFF.

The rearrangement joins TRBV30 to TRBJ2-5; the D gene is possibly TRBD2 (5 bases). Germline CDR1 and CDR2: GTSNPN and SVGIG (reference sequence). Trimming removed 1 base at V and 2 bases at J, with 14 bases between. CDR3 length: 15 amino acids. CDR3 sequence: CAWSGGSLTQETQYF. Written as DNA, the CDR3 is TGTGCCTGGAGTGGTGGGAGTCTTACTCAAGAGACCCAGTACTTC.

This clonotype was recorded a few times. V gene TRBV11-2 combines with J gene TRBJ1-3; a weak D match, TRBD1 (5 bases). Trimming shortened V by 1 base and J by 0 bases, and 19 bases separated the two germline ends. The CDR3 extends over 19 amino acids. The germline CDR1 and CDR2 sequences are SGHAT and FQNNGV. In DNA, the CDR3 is TGTGCCAGCAGCTTAGGATGGAGGCCAGGACACCTCTCTGGAAACACCATATATTTT. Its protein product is CASSLGWRPGHLSGNTIYF.

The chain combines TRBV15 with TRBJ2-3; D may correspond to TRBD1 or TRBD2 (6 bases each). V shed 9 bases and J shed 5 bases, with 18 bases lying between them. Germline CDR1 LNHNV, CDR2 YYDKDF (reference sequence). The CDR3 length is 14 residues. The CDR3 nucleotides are TGTGCCACTGGAAGGCGGGACACAGGAGATACGCAGTATTTT. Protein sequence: CATGRRDTGDTQYF.

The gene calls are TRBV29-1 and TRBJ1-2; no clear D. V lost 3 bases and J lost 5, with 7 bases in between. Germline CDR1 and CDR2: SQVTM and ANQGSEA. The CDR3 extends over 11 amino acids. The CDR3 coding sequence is TGCAGCGTTGAGGAGAATTATGGCTACACCTTC. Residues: CSVEENYGYTF.

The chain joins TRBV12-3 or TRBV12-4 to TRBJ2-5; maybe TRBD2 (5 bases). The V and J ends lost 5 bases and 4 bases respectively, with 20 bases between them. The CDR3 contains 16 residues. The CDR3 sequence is CASSPRGRVKGETQYF. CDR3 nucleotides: TGTGCCAGCAGTCCTCGGGGAAGGGTAAAGGGAGAGACCCAGTACTTC.

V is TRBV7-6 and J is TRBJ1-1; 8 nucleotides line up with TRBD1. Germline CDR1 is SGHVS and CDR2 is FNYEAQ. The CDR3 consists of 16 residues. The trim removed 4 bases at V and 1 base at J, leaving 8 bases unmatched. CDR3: CASSYGRGPGNTEAFF. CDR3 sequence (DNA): TGTGCCAGCAGCTACGGCAGGGGGCCTGGGAACACTGAAGCTTTCTTT.

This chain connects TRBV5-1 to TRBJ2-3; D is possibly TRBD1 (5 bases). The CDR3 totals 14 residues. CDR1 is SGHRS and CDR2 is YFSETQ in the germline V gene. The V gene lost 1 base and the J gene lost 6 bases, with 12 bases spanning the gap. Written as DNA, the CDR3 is TGCGCCAGCAGCTTGCCAGGGCTTTCGGATACGCAGTATTTT. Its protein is CASSLPGLSDTQYF.

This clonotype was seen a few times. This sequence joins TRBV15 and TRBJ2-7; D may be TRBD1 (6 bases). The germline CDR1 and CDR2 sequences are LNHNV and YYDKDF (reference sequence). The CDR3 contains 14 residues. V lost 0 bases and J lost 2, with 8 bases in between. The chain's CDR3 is CATSREEGAYEQYF. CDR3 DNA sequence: TGTGCCACCAGCAGAGAAGAGGGGGCCTACGAGCAGTACTTC.

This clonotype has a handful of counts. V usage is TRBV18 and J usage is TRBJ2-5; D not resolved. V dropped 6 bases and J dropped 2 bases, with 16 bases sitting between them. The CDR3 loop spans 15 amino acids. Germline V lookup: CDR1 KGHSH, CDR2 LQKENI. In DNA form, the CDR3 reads TGTGCCAGCTCCCAGAAGGAGAGAACTCAAGAGACCCAGTACTTC. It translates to CASSQKERTQETQYF.